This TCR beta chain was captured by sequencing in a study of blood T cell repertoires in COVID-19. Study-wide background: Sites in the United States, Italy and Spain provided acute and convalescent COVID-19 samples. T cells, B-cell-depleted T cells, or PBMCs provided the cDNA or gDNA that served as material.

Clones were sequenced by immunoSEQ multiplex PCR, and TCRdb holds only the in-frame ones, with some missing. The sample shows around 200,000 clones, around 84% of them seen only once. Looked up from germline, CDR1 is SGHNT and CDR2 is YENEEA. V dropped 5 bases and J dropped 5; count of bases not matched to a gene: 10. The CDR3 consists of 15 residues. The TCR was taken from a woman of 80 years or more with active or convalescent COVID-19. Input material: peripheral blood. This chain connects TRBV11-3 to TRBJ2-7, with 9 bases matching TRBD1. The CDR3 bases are TGTGCCAGCAGCGCGACAACAGGGGGCTACGACGAGCAGTACTTC. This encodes CASSATTGGYDEQYF.